The present T cell receptor beta chain was sequenced within a study of T cell repertoires in cytomegalovirus infection. Study-wide background: Evidence of both CMV infection and a matching HLA type came from public TCR beta signatures. The study's findings and limits: CMV-specific TCR beta clonotypes restricted by HLA-C dominated the ex vivo response. CMV carriers having the relevant HLA were flagged by cumulative public TCR beta family frequency.

Trimming left V 6 bases short and J 9 bases short, with 18 bases between. The CDR3 extends over 15 amino acids. Germline V lookup: CDR1 MDHEN, CDR2 SYDVKM. As concerns this clonotype: Its antigen is unidentified.

TCRdb processed the reads anew with MiXCR; each CDR3 protein has one entry. This sample has around 81,000 distinct CDR3 sequences, with approximately 42% found just once. The receptor comes from a human donor in good health (CMV status not recorded). Some clones in this sample may be carry-over from other donors' samples. This sample comprised CD8+ T cells from cultured PBMCs, obtained from culture after CMV antigen stimulation. The chain carries TRBV28 and TRBJ1-6, with TRBD1 as a possible D gene (5 bases). The CDR3 region has the DNA TGTGCCAGCAGAGGGAGGGGAATGGTACGTTCACCCCTCCACTTT. Amino acid sequence: CASRGRGMVRSPLHF.